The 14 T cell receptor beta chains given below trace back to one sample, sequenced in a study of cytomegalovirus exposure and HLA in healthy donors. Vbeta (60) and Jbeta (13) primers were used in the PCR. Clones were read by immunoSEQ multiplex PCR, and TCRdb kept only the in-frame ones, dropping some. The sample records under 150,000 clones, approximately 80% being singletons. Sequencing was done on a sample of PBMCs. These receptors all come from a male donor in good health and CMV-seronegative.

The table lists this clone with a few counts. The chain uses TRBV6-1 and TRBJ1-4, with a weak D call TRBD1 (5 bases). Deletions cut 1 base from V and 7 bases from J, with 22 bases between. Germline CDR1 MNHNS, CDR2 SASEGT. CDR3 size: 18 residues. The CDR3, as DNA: TGTGCCAGCAGTGAAGGGGCTCATTTGTGGACAAAGGCTGAAAAACTGTTTTTT. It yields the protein CASSEGAHLWTKAEKLFF.

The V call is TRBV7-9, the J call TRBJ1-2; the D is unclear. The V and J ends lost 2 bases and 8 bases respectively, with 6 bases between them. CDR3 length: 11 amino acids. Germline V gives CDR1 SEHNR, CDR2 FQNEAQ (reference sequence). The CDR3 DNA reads TGTGCCAGCAGCTTACGGGAGGGCTACACCTTC. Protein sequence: CASSLREGYTF.

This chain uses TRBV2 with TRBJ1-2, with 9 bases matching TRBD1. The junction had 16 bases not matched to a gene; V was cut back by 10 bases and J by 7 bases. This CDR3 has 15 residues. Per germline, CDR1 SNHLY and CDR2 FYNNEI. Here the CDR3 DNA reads TGTGCCACGACCATACAGGGGGCCGGGCCTACTGGCTACACCTTC. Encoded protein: CATTIQGAGPTGYTF.

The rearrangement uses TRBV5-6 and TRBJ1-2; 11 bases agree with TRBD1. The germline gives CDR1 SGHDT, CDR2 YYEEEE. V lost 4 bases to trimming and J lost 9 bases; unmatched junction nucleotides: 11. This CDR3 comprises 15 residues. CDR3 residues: CASSRTGGVKSSYTF. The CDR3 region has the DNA TGTGCCAGCAGCCGGACAGGGGGCGTGAAGTCGAGCTACACCTTC.

The CDR3 DNA reads TGTGCCAGCAGCCTCACAGATACGCAGTATTTT. Protein: CASSLTDTQYF. This chain links TRBV7-2 with TRBJ2-3; D is ambiguous. The CDR3 is 11 amino acids. Germline lookup yields CDR1 SGHTA and CDR2 FQGNSA. V was cut by 5 bases and J by 2 bases, with 2 bases left in between. Looking up the rest from reference TRBV7-2 and TRBJ2-3 gives the full variable domain: GAGVSQSPSNKVTEKGKDVELRCDPISGHTALYWYRQSLGQGLEFLIYFQGNSAPDKSGLPSDRFSAERTGGSVSTLTIQRTQQEDSAVYLCASSLTDTQYFGPGTRLTVL.

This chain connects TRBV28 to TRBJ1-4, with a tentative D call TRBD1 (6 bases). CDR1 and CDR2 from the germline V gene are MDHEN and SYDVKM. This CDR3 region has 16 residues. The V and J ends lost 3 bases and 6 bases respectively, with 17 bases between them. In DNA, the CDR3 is TGTGCCAGCAGTTTGGAGACGGGGGGCAAAGATGAAAAACTGTTTTTT. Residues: CASSLETGGKDEKLFF.

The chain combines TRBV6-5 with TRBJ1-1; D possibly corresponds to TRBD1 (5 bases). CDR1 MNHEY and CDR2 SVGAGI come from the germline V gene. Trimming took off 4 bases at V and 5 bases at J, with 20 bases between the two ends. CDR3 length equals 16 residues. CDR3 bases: TGTGCCAGCAGTTCTGTAGGTTACGGGGGGAAGACTGAAGCTTTCTTT. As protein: CASSSVGYGGKTEAFF.

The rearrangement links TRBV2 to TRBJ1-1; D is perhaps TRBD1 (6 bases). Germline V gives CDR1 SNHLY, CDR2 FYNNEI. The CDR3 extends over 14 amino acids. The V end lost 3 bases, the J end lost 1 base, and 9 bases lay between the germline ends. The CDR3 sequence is CASSDWTANTEAFF. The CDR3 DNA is TGTGCCAGCAGTGATTGGACAGCGAACACTGAAGCTTTCTTT.

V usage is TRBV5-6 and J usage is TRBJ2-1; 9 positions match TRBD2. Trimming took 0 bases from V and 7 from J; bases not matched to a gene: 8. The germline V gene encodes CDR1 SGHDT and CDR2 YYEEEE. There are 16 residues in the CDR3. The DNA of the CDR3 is TGTGCCAGCAGCTTGGCGGCGGGGGGGCCTCTAAATGAGCAGTTCTTC. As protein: CASSLAAGGPLNEQFF.

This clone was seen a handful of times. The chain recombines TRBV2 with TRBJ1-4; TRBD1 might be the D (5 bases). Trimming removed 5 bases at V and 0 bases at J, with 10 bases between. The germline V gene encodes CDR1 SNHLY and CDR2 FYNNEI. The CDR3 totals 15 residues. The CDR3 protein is CASSSQGTTNEKLFF. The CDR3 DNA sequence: TGTGCCAGCAGTTCCCAGGGAACAACTAATGAAAAACTGTTTTTT.

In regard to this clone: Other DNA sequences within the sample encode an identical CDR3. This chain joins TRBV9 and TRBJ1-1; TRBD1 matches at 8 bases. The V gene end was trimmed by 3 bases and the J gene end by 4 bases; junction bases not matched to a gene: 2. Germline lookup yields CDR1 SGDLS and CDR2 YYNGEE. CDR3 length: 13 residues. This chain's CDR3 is CASSGDRGTEAFF. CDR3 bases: TGTGCCAGCAGCGGCGACAGGGGCACTGAAGCTTTCTTT.

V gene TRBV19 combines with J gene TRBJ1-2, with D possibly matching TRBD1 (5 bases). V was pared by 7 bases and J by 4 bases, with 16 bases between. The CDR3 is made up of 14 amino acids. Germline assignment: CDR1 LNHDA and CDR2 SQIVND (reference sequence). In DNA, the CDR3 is TGTGCCAGTACCAGGCACGGGGGGTCCTATGGCTACACCTTC. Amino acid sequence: CASTRHGGSYGYTF.

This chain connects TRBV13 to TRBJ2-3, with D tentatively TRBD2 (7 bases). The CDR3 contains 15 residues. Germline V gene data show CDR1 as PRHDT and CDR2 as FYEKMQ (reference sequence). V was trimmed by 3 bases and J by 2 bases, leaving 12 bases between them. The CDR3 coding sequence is TGTGCCAGCAGCTTGGGAGGGGGGGCCACAGATACGCAGTATTTT. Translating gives CASSLGGGATDTQYF.

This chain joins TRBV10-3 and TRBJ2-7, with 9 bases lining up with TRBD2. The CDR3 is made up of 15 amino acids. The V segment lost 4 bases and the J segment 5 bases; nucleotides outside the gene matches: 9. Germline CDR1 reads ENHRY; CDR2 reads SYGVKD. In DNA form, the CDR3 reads TGTGCCATCAGTGGGCATTCTAGCGGGGCCGACGAGCAGTACTTC. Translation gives CAISGHSSGADEQYF.